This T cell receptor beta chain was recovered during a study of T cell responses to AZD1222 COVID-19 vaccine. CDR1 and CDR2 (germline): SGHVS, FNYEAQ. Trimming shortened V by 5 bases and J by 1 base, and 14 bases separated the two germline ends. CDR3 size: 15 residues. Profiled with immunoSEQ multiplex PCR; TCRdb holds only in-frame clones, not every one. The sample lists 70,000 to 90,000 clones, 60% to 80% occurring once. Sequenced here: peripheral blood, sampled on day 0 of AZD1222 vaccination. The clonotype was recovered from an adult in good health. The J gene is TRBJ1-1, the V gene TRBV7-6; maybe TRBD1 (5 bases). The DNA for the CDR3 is TGTGCCAGCAGCCCTACGGGGAGGGGGAACACTGAAGCTTTCTTT. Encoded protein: CASSPTGRGNTEAFF.